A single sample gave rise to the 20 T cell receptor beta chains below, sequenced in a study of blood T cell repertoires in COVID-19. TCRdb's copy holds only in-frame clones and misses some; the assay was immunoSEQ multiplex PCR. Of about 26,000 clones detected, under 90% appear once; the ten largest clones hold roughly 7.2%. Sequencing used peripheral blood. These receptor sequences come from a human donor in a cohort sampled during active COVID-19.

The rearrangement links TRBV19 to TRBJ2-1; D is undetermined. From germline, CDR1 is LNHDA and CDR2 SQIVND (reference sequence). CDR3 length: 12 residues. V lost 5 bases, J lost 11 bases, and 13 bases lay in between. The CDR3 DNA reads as TGTGCCAGTAGTGCTAGGTTAAAGCAGCAGTTCTTC. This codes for CASSARLKQQFF.

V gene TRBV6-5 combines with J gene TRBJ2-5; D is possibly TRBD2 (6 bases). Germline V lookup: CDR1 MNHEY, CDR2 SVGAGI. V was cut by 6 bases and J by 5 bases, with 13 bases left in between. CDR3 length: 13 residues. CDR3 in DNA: TGTGCCAGCAGACACAGCGGAGGGGAGACCCAGTACTTC. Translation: CASRHSGGETQYF.

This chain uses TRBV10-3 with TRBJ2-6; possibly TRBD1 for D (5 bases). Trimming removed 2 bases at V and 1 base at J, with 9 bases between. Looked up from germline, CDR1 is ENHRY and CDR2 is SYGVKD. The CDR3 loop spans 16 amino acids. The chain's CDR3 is CAISEHQGSGANVLTF. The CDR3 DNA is TGTGCCATCAGTGAGCATCAGGGTTCTGGGGCCAACGTCCTGACTTTC.

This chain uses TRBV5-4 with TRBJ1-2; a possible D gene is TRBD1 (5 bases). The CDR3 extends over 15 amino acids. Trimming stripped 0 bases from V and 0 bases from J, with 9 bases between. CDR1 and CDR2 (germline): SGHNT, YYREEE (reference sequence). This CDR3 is CASSLVGASNYGYTF. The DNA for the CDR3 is TGTGCCAGCAGCTTGGTTGGGGCCTCTAACTATGGCTACACCTTC. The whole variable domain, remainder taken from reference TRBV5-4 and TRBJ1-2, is ETGVTQSPTHLIKTRGQQVTLRCSSQSGHNTVSWYQQALGQGPQFIFQYYREEENGRGNFPPRFSGLQFPNYSSELNVNALELDDSALYLCASSLVGASNYGYTFGSGTRLTVV.

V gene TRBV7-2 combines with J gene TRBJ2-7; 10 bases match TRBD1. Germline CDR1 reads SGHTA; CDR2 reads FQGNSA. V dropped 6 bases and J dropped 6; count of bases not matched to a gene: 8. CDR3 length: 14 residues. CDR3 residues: CASSSTGTGVEQYF. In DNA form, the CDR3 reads TGTGCCAGCAGTTCCACCGGGACAGGGGTCGAGCAGTACTTC.

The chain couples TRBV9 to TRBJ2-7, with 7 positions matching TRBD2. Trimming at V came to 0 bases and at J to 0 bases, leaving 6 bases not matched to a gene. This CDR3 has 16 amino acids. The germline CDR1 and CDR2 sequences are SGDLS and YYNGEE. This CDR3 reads CASSVAVGGSSYEQYF. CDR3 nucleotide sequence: TGTGCCAGCAGCGTAGCGGTAGGCGGGAGCTCCTACGAGCAGTACTTC.

The CDR3 loop is CASSLLYMNTEAFF. DNA of the CDR3: TGTGCCAGCAGCTTACTTTACATGAACACTGAAGCTTTCTTT. The V and J genes are TRBV11-2 and TRBJ1-1; D gene unclear. Germline V gene data show CDR1 as SGHAT and CDR2 as FQNNGV. The CDR3 covers 14 residues. V was cut by 2 bases and J by 0 bases, with 7 bases left in between.

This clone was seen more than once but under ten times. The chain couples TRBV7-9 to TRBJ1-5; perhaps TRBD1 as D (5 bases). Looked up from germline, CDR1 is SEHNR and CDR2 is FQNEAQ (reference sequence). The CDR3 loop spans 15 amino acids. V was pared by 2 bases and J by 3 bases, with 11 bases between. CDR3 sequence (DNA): TGTGCCAGCAGCTTACAGGGCTCAGACAATCAGCCCCAGCATTTT. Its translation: CASSLQGSDNQPQHF.

CDR3 loop: CASSNAGTSGLQYF. The CDR3 DNA sequence: TGTGCCAGCAGCAATGCCGGGACTAGCGGTTTACAGTACTTC. The chain links TRBV6-2 or TRBV6-3 to TRBJ2-7, with 11 nucleotides matching TRBD2. The CDR3 has 14 amino acids. Per germline, CDR1 MNHEY and CDR2 SVGEGT. J was trimmed by 10 bases and V by 6 bases; bases with no gene match: 11.

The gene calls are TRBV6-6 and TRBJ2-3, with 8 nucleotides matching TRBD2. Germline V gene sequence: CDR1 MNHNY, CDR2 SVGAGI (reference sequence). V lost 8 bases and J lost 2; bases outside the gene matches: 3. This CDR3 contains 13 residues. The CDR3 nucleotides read TGTGCCAGCGTAGCGGGATACACAGATACGCAGTATTTT. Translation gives CASVAGYTDTQYF.

Here the CDR3 reads CASSPPEGRQYF. CDR3 bases: TGTGCCAGCTCACCACCGGAGGGGAGGCAGTACTTC. The rearrangement joins TRBV18 to TRBJ2-7; D is perhaps TRBD2 (6 bases). The germline gives CDR1 KGHSH, CDR2 LQKENI. V lost 0 bases, J lost 9 bases, and 9 bases lay in between. The CDR3 consists of 12 residues.

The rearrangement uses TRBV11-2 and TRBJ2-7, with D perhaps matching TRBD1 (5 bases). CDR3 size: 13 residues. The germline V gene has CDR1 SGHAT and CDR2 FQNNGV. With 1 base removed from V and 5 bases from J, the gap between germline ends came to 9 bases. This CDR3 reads CASSLVGQNEQYF. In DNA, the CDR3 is TGTGCCAGCAGCTTAGTGGGGCAGAACGAGCAGTACTTC. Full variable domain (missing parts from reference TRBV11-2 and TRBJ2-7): EAGVAQSPRYKIIEKRQSVAFWCNPISGHATLYWYQQILGQGPKLLIQFQNNGVVDDSQLPKDRFSAERLKGVDSTLKIQPAKLEDSAVYLCASSLVGQNEQYFGPGTRLTVT.

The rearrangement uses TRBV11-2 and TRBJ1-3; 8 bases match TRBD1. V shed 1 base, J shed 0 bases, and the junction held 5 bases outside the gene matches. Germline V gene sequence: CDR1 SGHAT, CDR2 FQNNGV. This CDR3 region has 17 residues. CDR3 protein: CASSLGLGQGSGNTIYF. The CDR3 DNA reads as TGTGCCAGCAGCTTAGGTCTTGGACAGGGCTCTGGAAACACCATATATTTT.

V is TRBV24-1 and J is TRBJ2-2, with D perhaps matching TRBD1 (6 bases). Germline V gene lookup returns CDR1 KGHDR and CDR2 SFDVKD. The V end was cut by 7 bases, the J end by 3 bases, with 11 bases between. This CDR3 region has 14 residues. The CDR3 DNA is TGTGCCACCAGAGAGACAGGCTACACCGGGGAGCTGTTTTTT. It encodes CATRETGYTGELFF.

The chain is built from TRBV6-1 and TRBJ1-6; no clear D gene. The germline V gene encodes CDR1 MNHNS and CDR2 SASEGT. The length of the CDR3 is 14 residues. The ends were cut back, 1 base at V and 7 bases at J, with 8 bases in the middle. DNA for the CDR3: TGTGCCAGCAGTGAAGGCTTACAGAATTCACCCCTCCACTTT. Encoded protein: CASSEGLQNSPLHF.

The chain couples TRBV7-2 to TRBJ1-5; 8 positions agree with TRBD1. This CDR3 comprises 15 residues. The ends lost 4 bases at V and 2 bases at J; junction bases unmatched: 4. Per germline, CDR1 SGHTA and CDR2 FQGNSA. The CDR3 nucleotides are TGTGCCAGCAGCTCAGACAGGGGAGGCAATCAGCCCCAGCATTTT. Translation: CASSSDRGGNQPQHF.

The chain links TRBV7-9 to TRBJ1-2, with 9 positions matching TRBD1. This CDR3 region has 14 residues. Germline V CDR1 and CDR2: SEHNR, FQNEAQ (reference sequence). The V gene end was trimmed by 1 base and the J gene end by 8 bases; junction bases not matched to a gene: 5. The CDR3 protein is CASSLGDRAEGYTF. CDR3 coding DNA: TGTGCCAGCAGCTTAGGGGACAGGGCTGAGGGCTACACCTTC.

The CDR3 protein is CASSQGNVDEQYF. Written as DNA, the CDR3 is TGTGCCAGCTCCCAGGGGAACGTCGACGAGCAGTACTTC. The chain combines TRBV18 with TRBJ2-7; D is possibly TRBD1 (6 bases). Looked up from germline, CDR1 is KGHSH and CDR2 is LQKENI. The CDR3 spans 13 residues. Trimming pared 6 bases from V and 5 bases from J, leaving 14 bases between.

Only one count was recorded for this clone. CDR3 protein: CASSVTGGTEAFF. The DNA of the CDR3 is TGTGCCAGCAGCGTTACAGGGGGGACTGAAGCTTTCTTT. The chain couples TRBV9 to TRBJ1-1; 8 bases match TRBD1. V trimming: 2 bases; J trimming: 5 bases; junction bases outside the gene matches: 2. Germline assignment: CDR1 SGDLS and CDR2 YYNGEE. There are 13 residues in the CDR3.

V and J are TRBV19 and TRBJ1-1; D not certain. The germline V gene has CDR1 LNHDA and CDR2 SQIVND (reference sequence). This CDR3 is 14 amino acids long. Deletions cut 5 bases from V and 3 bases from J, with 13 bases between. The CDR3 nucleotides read TGTGCCAGTAGTTTATGGGCTACGGACACTGAAGCTTTCTTT. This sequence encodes CASSLWATDTEAFF.